These T cell receptor beta chains were read from a single sample in a study of cytotoxic CD8 clonotypes in ibrutinib-treated CLL. Clones were sequenced by immunoSEQ multiplex PCR, and TCRdb holds only the in-frame ones, with some missing. The sample records about 160,000 clones, about four fifths being singletons. Specimen: PBMCs, collected after 12 months of ibrutinib treatment. Every receptor here comes from a human donor with chronic lymphocytic leukemia. The CDR3 runs from the conserved cysteine through the conserved F or W. D genes are given only for firm matches. Expanded clones are given a class, and other clones once, few, many or no size at all.

abundance: once; j_gene: TRBJ2-5; d_gene: -; v_gene: TRBV5-6; CDR3aa: CASSSGGRAGGVSGETQYF
abundance: -; j_gene: TRBJ2-7; d_gene: -; v_gene: TRBV6-6; CDR3aa: CASKRTGEQYF
abundance: few; j_gene: TRBJ2-5; d_gene: -; v_gene: TRBV28; CDR3aa: CASSWYETQYF
abundance: -; j_gene: TRBJ2-7; d_gene: -; v_gene: TRBV6-5; CDR3aa: CASSFLLTNYEQYF
abundance: -; j_gene: TRBJ1-2; d_gene: -; v_gene: TRBV30; CDR3aa: CASPQGNYGYTF
abundance: -; j_gene: TRBJ1-3; d_gene: -; v_gene: TRBV2; CDR3aa: CASTQRSLGNTIYF
abundance: -; j_gene: TRBJ2-5; d_gene: -; v_gene: TRBV19; CDR3aa: CASSIAETQYF
abundance: -; j_gene: TRBJ2-1; d_gene: TRBD2; v_gene: TRBV28; CDR3aa: CASRLAGTSGRLQGQFF
abundance: -; j_gene: TRBJ1-3; d_gene: TRBD1; v_gene: TRBV25-1; CDR3aa: CASREQGSSGNTIYF
abundance: -; j_gene: TRBJ1-5; d_gene: TRBD1; v_gene: TRBV15; CDR3aa: CATSRSQTGLDSNQPQHF
abundance: -; j_gene: TRBJ1-4; d_gene: TRBD1; v_gene: TRBV7-2; CDR3aa: CASSPQGVREKLFF
abundance: -; j_gene: TRBJ2-7; d_gene: TRBD2; v_gene: TRBV6-5; CDR3aa: CASSYSASGSYEQYF
abundance: -; j_gene: TRBJ2-1; d_gene: -; v_gene: TRBV30; CDR3aa: CAWSVLGNEQFF
abundance: few; j_gene: TRBJ1-3; d_gene: -; v_gene: TRBV18; CDR3aa: CASSRGNTIYF
abundance: -; j_gene: TRBJ1-2; d_gene: -; v_gene: TRBV18; CDR3aa: CASSPNYGYTF
abundance: -; j_gene: TRBJ2-7; d_gene: -; v_gene: TRBV7-9; CDR3aa: CASSLEGGEQYF
abundance: -; j_gene: TRBJ2-3; d_gene: -; v_gene: TRBV7-6; CDR3aa: CASSFTTRDTDTQYF
abundance: -; j_gene: TRBJ1-5; d_gene: -; v_gene: TRBV28; CDR3aa: CASSPIQSSKPQHF
abundance: -; j_gene: TRBJ1-4; d_gene: -; v_gene: TRBV7-9; CDR3aa: CASSLAWGSNEKLFF
abundance: -; j_gene: TRBJ2-7; d_gene: -; v_gene: TRBV11-3; CDR3aa: CASSRSGPYEQYF
abundance: -; j_gene: TRBJ1-2; d_gene: -; v_gene: TRBV5-4; CDR3aa: CASSRGDKPNYGYTF
abundance: few; j_gene: TRBJ2-5; d_gene: -; v_gene: TRBV9; CDR3aa: CASSVGGVQETQYF
abundance: -; j_gene: TRBJ1-2; d_gene: TRBD1; v_gene: TRBV4-3; CDR3aa: CASSRRTGTPYGYTF
abundance: -; j_gene: TRBJ2-3; d_gene: -; v_gene: TRBV7-2; CDR3aa: CASTQRGSADTQYF
abundance: few; j_gene: TRBJ1-2; d_gene: -; v_gene: TRBV6-1; CDR3aa: CAGGRGSMSEGYTF
abundance: -; j_gene: TRBJ1-6; d_gene: TRBD1; v_gene: TRBV19; CDR3aa: CASSPHRDRFYYNSPLHF
abundance: -; j_gene: TRBJ2-3; d_gene: -; v_gene: TRBV7-3; CDR3aa: CASSPKGGSGADTQYF
abundance: -; j_gene: TRBJ1-1; d_gene: -; v_gene: TRBV30; CDR3aa: CAWSVQTGGDTEAFF
abundance: few; j_gene: TRBJ1-2; d_gene: TRBD1; v_gene: TRBV11-3; CDR3aa: CASSITGGGGYTF
abundance: few; j_gene: TRBJ1-2; d_gene: -; v_gene: TRBV18; CDR3aa: CASSPPGGRYGYTF
abundance: -; j_gene: TRBJ2-3; d_gene: TRBD2; v_gene: TRBV11-2; CDR3aa: CASSPGVGAGTDTQYF
abundance: -; j_gene: TRBJ1-6; d_gene: -; v_gene: TRBV4-1; CDR3aa: CASSQEAPGTNSPLHF
abundance: -; j_gene: TRBJ2-3; d_gene: -; v_gene: TRBV7-9; CDR3aa: CASSLGPPADTQYF
abundance: -; j_gene: TRBJ2-4; d_gene: -; v_gene: TRBV19; CDR3aa: CASSIEGRGSGAKNIQYF
abundance: few; j_gene: TRBJ1-1; d_gene: -; v_gene: TRBV18; CDR3aa: CASSPLERSVTEAFF
abundance: -; j_gene: TRBJ2-7; d_gene: -; v_gene: TRBV7-9; CDR3aa: CASSQSTGTAYEQYF
abundance: -; j_gene: TRBJ2-1; d_gene: -; v_gene: TRBV6-5; CDR3aa: CASSPREATYNEQFF
abundance: -; j_gene: TRBJ2-7; d_gene: -; v_gene: TRBV6-5; CDR3aa: CASSFQGVGAYEQYF
abundance: -; j_gene: TRBJ1-6; d_gene: -; v_gene: TRBV6-1; CDR3aa: CASFRYNSPLHF
abundance: -; j_gene: TRBJ2-2; d_gene: -; v_gene: TRBV14; CDR3aa: CASSRGVYPGELFF
abundance: -; j_gene: TRBJ2-3; d_gene: TRBD2; v_gene: TRBV30; CDR3aa: CAWSKSSGGVGTQYF
abundance: -; j_gene: TRBJ2-1; d_gene: TRBD2; v_gene: TRBV30; CDR3aa: CAWSPGLAGINEQFF
abundance: -; j_gene: TRBJ2-1; d_gene: TRBD2; v_gene: TRBV6-4; CDR3aa: CASSSELAGGYNEQFF
abundance: -; j_gene: TRBJ2-3; d_gene: TRBD2; v_gene: TRBV27; CDR3aa: CASSLLTSGSQADTQYF
abundance: -; j_gene: TRBJ1-6; d_gene: -; v_gene: TRBV28; CDR3aa: CASSAPDRGVTSPLHF
abundance: -; j_gene: TRBJ2-2; d_gene: -; v_gene: TRBV19; CDR3aa: CASTQARAGELFF
abundance: -; j_gene: TRBJ1-6; d_gene: -; v_gene: TRBV6-6; CDR3aa: CASRYTDSPLHF
abundance: -; j_gene: TRBJ2-3; d_gene: TRBD2; v_gene: TRBV10-3; CDR3aa: CAISESSGGSSTDTQYF
abundance: -; j_gene: TRBJ1-1; d_gene: -; v_gene: TRBV27; CDR3aa: CASSPRDGAEAFF
abundance: -; j_gene: TRBJ1-6; d_gene: -; v_gene: TRBV14; CDR3aa: CASSQDPGGNSPLHF
abundance: many; j_gene: TRBJ1-6; d_gene: -; v_gene: TRBV19; CDR3aa: CASSMSAGDSPLHF